This T cell receptor beta chain came from a study of graft-versus-host responses after intestinal transplantation. With 0 bases clipped from V and 2 bases from J, the junction kept 6 bases outside the gene matches. This CDR3 region has 16 residues. Germline CDR1 is MGHRA and CDR2 is YSYEKL. Generated by immunoSEQ multiplex PCR, the TCRdb table keeps only in-frame clones and is missing some. The sample holds about 16,000 clones, 88% seen once. The sequenced sample was PBMCs, obtained approximately 110 days after intestinal transplant. The genes are TRBV4-1 and TRBJ2-7, with TRBD2 identical over 8 bases. The origin of this receptor is a human patient who received an intestinal transplant, so some T cells may come from the graft donor. CDR3 nucleotides: TGCGCCAGCAGCCAAGAGACGAGCGGGAGAGCCTACGAGCAGTACTTC. Translated: CASSQETSGRAYEQYF.